Listed below are T cell receptor beta chains from one sample, sequenced in a study of blood T cell repertoires in COVID-19. Using immunoSEQ multiplex PCR, the repertoire was profiled, and TCRdb retains in-frame clones only, with some absent. Here the sample spans hundreds of thousands of clones, more than 85% being singletons. Sequencing used peripheral blood. The source is a man aged 35-49 years with acute or convalescent COVID-19. The CDR3 runs from the conserved cysteine through the conserved F or W. A D gene is named only where the DNA matches it firmly. Some rows have no size entry. The others give once, few or many, or a class for an expanded clone.

cdr3_nt	cdr3_aa	clone_size	cdr3_length	v_call	d_call	j_call
TGCGCCAGCAGCTTGGGGGGACAGCCTAATGAAAAACTGTTTTTT	CASSLGGQPNEKLFF	-	15	TRBV5-1	TRBD1	TRBJ1-4
TGTGCCAGCAGCTTAGCACTAACTACCACTGAAGCTTTCTTT	CASSLALTTTEAFF	-	14	TRBV11-2	-	TRBJ1-1
TGTGCCAGCAGTCCTGCGGGGGATGAGCAGTTCTTC	CASSPAGDEQFF	-	12	TRBV2	TRBD2	TRBJ2-1
TGCGCCAGCAGCCCTAGTACAGGGGTGGCTGAAAAACTGTTTTTT	CASSPSTGVAEKLFF	-	15	TRBV5-1	TRBD1	TRBJ1-4
TGTGCCACCAGCAGAGGGACAGGGTACGAGCAGTACTTC	CATSRGTGYEQYF	-	13	TRBV15	TRBD1	TRBJ2-7
TGTGCCAGCAGCCTAACAGCTAGCAATCAGCCCCAGCATTTT	CASSLTASNQPQHF	-	14	TRBV6-5	-	TRBJ1-5
TGTGCCAGCAGCCGGGCTCCGGAGGCTGAAGCTTTCTTT	CASSRAPEAEAFF	once	13	TRBV7-3	-	TRBJ1-1
TGTGCCTGGAGTCCAGGGGAAAAACTGTTTTTT	CAWSPGEKLFF	-	11	TRBV30	-	TRBJ1-4
TGTGCCAGCAGTGACTCTTTAGCATCAGATACGCAGTATTTT	CASSDSLASDTQYF	-	14	TRBV6-4	-	TRBJ2-3
TGTGCCAGCAGCTTGGGAGTCATGGGGACTAGCGGCGAGCAGTACTTC	CASSLGVMGTSGEQYF	-	16	TRBV5-4	TRBD2	TRBJ2-7
TGTGCCAGCAGCGCCGGGACAGGGGCCCGGGGGGAGCAGTACTTC	CASSAGTGARGEQYF	-	15	TRBV7-2	TRBD1	TRBJ2-7
TGTGCCAGCAGCTTCAGGGAAGGGTATGGCTACACCTTC	CASSFREGYGYTF	-	13	TRBV5-8	-	TRBJ1-2
TGTGCCAGCAGCTTTGGGGACAGTAGGGACCGGGAGCTGTTTTTT	CASSFGDSRDRELFF	-	15	TRBV11-3	TRBD1	TRBJ2-2
TGTGCCAGCAGCTATCGGGGCTCCTATAATTCACCCCTCCACTTT	CASSYRGSYNSPLHF	-	15	TRBV5-6	-	TRBJ1-6
TGTGCCAGCAGCTTGGGGACAGGGCGAAACACCATATATTTT	CASSLGTGRNTIYF	-	14	TRBV5-8	TRBD1	TRBJ1-3
TGTGCCAGCAGCTTCACTATGCCAGGGAACATTCAGTACTTC	CASSFTMPGNIQYF	-	14	TRBV11-2	-	TRBJ2-4
TGTGCCAGCAGCCCCGGACTAGCGGGGGGGGGTGAGCAGTTCTTC	CASSPGLAGGGEQFF	-	15	TRBV3-1/TRBV3-2	TRBD2	TRBJ2-1
TGTGCCAGCAGCCCTGGCCGGGCGGACACCAGCGAGCAGTACTTC	CASSPGRADTSEQYF	once	15	TRBV7-7	-	TRBJ2-7
TGTGCCAGCAGCGTATGGGACAGGGGGGACACTGAAGCTTTCTTT	CASSVWDRGDTEAFF	-	15	TRBV9	TRBD1	TRBJ1-1
TGTGCCAGCAGCTTGGGATCGGGAGGGGGAGCTGGAAACACCATATATTTT	CASSLGSGGGAGNTIYF	-	17	TRBV5-4	-	TRBJ1-3
TGTGCCACCAGTGATTTCTCGGGACAGGTCGGACCCGGGGAGCTGTTTTTT	CATSDFSGQVGPGELFF	-	17	TRBV24-1	TRBD1	TRBJ2-2
TGTGCCAGCAGCCACTGGGGAGCGGGGGAGCCAAAGCAGTTCTTC	CASSHWGAGEPKQFF	-	15	TRBV3-1/TRBV3-2	TRBD2	TRBJ2-1
TGTGCCAGCAGCTCCACGACAGGGGACACTGAAGCTTTCTTT	CASSSTTGDTEAFF	-	14	TRBV7-2	TRBD1	TRBJ1-1
TGTGCCAGCAGCTTTAGACAGGGGGCTTGGGGATACACTGAAGCTTTCTTT	CASSFRQGAWGYTEAFF	-	17	TRBV7-2	TRBD1	TRBJ1-1
TGTGCCAGCAGCCAAGATAGGGGGGGCTACACCTTC	CASSQDRGGYTF	-	12	TRBV3-1/TRBV3-2	-	TRBJ1-2
TGTGCCAGCTCACCTCTCTCGGGGGGGCAGGGAGATACGCAGTATTTT	CASSPLSGGQGDTQYF	-	16	TRBV18	TRBD2	TRBJ2-3
TGTGCCAGCAGTCCGGGACAGCTCTACAATGAGCAGTTCTTC	CASSPGQLYNEQFF	-	14	TRBV11-1	TRBD1	TRBJ2-1
TGTGCCAGCAGCTACAGGGAGTACAACTATGGCTACACCTTC	CASSYREYNYGYTF	-	14	TRBV7-2	-	TRBJ1-2